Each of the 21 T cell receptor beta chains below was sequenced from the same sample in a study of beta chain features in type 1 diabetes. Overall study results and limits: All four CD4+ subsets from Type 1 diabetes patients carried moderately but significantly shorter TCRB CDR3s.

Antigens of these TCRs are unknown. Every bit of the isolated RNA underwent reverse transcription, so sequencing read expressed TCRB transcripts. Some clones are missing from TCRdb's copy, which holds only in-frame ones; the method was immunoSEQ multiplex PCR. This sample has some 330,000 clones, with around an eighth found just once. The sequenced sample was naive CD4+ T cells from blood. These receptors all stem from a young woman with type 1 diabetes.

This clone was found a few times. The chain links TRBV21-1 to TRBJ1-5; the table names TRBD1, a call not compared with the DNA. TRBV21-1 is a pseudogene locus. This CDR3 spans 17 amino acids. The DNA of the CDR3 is TGTGCCAGCAGCAAAGCCGGACAGGGTGGCTGGGATCAGCCCCAGCATTTT. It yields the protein CASSKAGQGGWDQPQHF.

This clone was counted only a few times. As DNA, the CDR3 is TGTGCCAGTAGTCCAGGGGACCGGAACACTGAAGCTTTCTTT. As protein: CASSPGDRNTEAFF. The V call is TRBV19, the J call TRBJ1-1, with D tentatively TRBD1 (6 bases). Germline assignment: CDR1 LNHDA and CDR2 SQIVND (reference sequence). CDR3 length: 14 amino acids. The V end lost 5 bases, the J end lost 1 base, and 11 bases lay between the germline ends.

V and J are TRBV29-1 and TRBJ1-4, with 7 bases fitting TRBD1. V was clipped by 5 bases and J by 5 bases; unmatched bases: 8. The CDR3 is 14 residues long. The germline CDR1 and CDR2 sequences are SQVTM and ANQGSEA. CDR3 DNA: TGCAGCGTTTCCCTGACAGGGACGAATGAAAAACTGTTTTTT. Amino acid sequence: CSVSLTGTNEKLFF.

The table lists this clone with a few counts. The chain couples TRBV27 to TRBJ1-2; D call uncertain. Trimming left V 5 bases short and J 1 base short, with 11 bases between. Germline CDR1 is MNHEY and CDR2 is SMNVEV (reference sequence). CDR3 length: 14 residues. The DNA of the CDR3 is TGTGCCAGCAGTCCCCGTGTACTTAACTATGGCTACACCTTC. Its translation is CASSPRVLNYGYTF.

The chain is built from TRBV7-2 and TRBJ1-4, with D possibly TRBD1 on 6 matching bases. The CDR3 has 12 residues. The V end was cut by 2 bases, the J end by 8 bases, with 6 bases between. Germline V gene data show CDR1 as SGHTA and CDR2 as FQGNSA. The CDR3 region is CASSLTGEKLFF. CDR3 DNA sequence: TGTGCCAGCAGCTTAACAGGGGAAAAACTGTTTTTT.

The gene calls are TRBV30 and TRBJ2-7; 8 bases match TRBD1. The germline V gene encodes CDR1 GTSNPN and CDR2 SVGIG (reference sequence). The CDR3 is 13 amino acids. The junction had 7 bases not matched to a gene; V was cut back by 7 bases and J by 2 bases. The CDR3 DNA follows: TGTGCCTCCCGGCTCAGGGGGCCCTACGAGCAGTACTTC. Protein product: CASRLRGPYEQYF.

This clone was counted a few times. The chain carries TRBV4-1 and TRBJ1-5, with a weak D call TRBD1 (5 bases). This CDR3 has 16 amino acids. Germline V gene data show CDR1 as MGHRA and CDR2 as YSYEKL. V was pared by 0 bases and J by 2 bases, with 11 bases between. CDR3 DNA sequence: TGCGCCAGCAGCCAAGATCGGGGGTTTGGCAATCAGCCCCAGCATTTT. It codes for CASSQDRGFGNQPQHF.

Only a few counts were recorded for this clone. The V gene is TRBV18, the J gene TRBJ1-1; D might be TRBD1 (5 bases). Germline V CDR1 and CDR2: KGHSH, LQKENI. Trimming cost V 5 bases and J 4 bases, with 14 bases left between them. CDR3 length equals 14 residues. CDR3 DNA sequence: TGTGCCAGCTCATCCTCGGGGGGACGCACTGAAGCTTTCTTT. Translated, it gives CASSSSGGRTEAFF.

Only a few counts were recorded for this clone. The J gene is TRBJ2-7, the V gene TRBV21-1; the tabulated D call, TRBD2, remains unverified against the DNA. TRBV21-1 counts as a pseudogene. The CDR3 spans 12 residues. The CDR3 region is CASSKCGEEQYF. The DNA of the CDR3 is TGTGCCAGCAGCAAATGCGGGGAAGAGCAGTACTTC.

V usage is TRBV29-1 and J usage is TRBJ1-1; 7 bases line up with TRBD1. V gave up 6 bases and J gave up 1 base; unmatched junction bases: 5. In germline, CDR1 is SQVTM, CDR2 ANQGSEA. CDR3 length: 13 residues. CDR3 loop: CSVRRDRNTEAFF. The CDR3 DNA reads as TGCAGCGTCCGCCGGGACAGGAACACTGAAGCTTTCTTT.

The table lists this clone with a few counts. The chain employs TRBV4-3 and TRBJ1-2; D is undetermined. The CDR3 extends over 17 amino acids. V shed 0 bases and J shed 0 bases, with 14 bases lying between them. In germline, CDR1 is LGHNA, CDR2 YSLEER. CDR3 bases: TGCGCCAGCAGCCAAGACGCCCGACTTCTAGCTAACTATGGCTACACCTTC. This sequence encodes CASSQDARLLANYGYTF.

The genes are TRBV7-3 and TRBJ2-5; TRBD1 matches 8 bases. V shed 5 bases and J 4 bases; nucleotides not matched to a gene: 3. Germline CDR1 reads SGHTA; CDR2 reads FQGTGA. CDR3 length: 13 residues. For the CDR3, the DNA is TGTGCCAGCAGCCCCGACAGGGGAGAGACCCAGTACTTC. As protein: CASSPDRGETQYF.

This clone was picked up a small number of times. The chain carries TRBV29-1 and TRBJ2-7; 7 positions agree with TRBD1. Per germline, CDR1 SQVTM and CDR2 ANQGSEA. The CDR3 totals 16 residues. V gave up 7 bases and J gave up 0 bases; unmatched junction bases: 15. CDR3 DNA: TGCAGCGCTACCAGGGGGACCGACTTTTTCTCCTACGAGCAGTACTTC. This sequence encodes CSATRGTDFFSYEQYF.

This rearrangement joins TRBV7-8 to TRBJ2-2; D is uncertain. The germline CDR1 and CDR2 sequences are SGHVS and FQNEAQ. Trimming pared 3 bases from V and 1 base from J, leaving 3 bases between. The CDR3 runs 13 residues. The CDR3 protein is CASSFGNTGELFF. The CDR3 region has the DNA TGTGCCAGCAGCTTCGGGAACACCGGGGAGCTGTTTTTT.

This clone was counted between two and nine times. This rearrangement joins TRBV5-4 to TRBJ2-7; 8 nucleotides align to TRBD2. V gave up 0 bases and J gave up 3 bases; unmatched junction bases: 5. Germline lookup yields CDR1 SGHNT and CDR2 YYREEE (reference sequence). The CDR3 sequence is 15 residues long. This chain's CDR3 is CASSLGGGFDYEQYF. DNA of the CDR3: TGTGCCAGCAGCTTGGGCGGGGGGTTCGACTACGAGCAGTACTTC.

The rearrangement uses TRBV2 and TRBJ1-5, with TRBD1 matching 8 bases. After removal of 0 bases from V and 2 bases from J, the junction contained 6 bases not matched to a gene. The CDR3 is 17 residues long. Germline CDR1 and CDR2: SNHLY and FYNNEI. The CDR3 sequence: CASSEALGQGRNQPQHF. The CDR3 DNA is TGTGCCAGCAGTGAAGCGCTAGGACAGGGACGCAATCAGCCCCAGCATTTT.

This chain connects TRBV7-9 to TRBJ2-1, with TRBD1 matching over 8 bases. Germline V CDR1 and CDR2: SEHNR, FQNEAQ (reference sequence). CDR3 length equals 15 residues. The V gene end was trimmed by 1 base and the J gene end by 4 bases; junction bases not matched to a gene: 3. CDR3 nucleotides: TGTGCCAGCAGCTTAGGGACAGGGACTTACAATGAGCAGTTCTTC. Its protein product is CASSLGTGTYNEQFF.

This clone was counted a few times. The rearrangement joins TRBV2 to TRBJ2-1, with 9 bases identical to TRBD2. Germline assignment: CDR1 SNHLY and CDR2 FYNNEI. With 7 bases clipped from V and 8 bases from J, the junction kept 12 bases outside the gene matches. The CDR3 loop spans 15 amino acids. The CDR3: CASIGAGGGSDEQFF. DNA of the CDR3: TGTGCCAGCATCGGGGCGGGAGGGGGAAGCGATGAGCAGTTCTTC.

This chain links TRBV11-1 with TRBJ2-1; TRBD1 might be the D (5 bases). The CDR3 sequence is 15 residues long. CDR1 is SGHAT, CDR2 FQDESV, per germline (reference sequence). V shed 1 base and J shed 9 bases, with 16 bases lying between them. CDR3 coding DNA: TGTGCCAGCAGCTTAGTTGGCAGGGTGGGCATTGAGCAGTTCTTC. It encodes CASSLVGRVGIEQFF.

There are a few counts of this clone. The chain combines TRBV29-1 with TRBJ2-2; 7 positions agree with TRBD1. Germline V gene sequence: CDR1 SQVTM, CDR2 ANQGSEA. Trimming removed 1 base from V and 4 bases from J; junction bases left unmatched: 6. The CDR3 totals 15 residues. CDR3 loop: CSVEAGTDGTGELFF. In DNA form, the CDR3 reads TGCAGCGTTGAAGCCGGGACAGATGGCACCGGGGAGCTGTTTTTT.

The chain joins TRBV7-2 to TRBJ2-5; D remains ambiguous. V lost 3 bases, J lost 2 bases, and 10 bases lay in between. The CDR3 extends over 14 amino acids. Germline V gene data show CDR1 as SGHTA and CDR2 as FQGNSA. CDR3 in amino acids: CASSFQSGQETQYF. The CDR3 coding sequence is TGTGCCAGCAGCTTTCAGTCAGGACAAGAGACCCAGTACTTC.